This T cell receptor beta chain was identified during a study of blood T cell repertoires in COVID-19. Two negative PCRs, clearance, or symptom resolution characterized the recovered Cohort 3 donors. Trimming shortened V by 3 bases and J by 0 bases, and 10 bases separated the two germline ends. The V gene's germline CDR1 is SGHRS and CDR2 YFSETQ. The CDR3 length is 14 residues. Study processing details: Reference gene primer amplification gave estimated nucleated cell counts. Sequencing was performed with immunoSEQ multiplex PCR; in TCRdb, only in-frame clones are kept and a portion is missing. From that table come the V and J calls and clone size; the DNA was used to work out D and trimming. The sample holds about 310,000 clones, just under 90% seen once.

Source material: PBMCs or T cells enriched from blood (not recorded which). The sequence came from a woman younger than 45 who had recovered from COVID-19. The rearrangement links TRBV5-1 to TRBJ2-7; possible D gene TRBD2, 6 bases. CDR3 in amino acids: CASSSSGASYEQYF. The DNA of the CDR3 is TGCGCCAGCAGCTCCTCGGGAGCCTCCTACGAGCAGTACTTC. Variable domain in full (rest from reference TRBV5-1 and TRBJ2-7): KAGVTQTPRYLIKTRGQQVTLSCSPISGHRSVSWYQQTPGQGLQFLFEYFSETQRNKGNFPGRFSGRQFSNSRSEMNVSTLELGDSALYLCASSSSGASYEQYFGPGTRLTVT.